The clone carrying this T cell receptor beta chain was counted ten times or more. The antigen is not known. For TCR beta, libraries came from iRepertoire HTBI primers and Arm-PCR of CDR3 regions. Via MiXCR, TCRdb re-called the multiplex PCR reads, giving one row per CDR3 protein. The sample comprises around 400,000 distinct CDR3 sequences, around 16% of which are singletons, and approximately 22% rests with the top ten. Described time point: newly diagnosed GD, antithyroid drugs for less than 3 months. Extracted RNA from PBMCs served as the source of the TCR library. Xi'an, China, was home to the endocrinology department that provided patients. There are 15 residues in the CDR3. The V gene lost 4 bases and the J gene lost 6 bases, with 13 bases spanning the gap. Germline values: CDR1 LNHDA, CDR2 SQIVND (reference sequence). These data are taken from a study of regulatory T cells in long-lasting Graves disease.

General study results and limits: Relative to newly diagnosed Graves' patients, persistent ones had lower TCR diversity.

This material consisted of peripheral blood mononuclear cells (PBMCs), taken at new diagnosis, from a patient treated with antithyroid drugs. The V gene is TRBV19, the J gene TRBJ1-6; no definite D call. The sequence was collected from a female donor with Graves disease. CDR3 sequence (DNA): TGTGCCAGTAGTAACGGATTCGGAAGTAATTCACCCCTCCACTTT. Its protein product is CASSNGFGSNSPLHF.